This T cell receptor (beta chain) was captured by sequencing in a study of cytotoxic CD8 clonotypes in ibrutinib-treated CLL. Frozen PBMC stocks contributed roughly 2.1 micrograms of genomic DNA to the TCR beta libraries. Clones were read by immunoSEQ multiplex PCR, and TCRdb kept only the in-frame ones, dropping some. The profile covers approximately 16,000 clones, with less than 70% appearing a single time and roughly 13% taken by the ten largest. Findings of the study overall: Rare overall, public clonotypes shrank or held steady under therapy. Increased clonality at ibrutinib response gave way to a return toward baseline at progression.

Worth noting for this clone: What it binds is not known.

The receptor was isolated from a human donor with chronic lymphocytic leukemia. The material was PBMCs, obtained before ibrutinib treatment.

The CDR3 here is CASSLTGGRNQPQHF. The CDR3 DNA is TGCGCCAGCAGCTTGACAGGGGGCAGGAATCAGCCCCAGCATTTT. The chain joins TRBV5-1 to TRBJ1-5; 9 positions match TRBD1. Per the germline V gene, CDR1 is SGHRS and CDR2 is YFSETQ. V shed 1 base and J 4 bases; nucleotides not matched to a gene: 3. This CDR3 has 15 amino acids.